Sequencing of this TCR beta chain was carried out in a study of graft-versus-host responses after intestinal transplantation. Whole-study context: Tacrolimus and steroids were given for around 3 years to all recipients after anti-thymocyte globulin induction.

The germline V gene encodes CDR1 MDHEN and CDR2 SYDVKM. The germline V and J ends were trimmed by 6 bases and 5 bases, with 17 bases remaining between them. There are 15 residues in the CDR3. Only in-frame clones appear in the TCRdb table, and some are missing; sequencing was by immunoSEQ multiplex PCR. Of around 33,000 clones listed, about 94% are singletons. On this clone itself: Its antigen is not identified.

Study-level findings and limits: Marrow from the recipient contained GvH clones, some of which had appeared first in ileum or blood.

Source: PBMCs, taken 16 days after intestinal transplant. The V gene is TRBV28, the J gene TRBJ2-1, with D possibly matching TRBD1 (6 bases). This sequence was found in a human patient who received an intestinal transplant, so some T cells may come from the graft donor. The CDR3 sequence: CASSLGALNNNEQFF. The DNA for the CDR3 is TGTGCCAGCAGCCTGGGGGCCCTCAATAACAATGAGCAGTTCTTC. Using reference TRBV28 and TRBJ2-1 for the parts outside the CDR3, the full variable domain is DVKVTQSSRYLVKRTGEKVFLECVQDMDHENMFWYRQDPGLGLRLIYFSYDVKMKEKGDIPEGYSVSREKKERFSLILESASTNQTSMYLCASSLGALNNNEQFFGPGTRLTVL.